The sequence of this T cell receptor (beta chain) was determined in a study of T cell clonotyping in hematopoietic cell transplantation. About the research overall: Pretransplant recipient samples were taken after cytoreduction.

The time point is: recipient sample about 28 days before transplant, after cytoreduction. TCRdb keeps only in-frame clones here, not all; method: immunoSEQ multiplex PCR. The repertoire holds approximately 26,000 clones, 65% to 90% seen once, with about 24% in the top ten. This material consisted of peripheral blood mononuclear cells, taken before stem cell transplant. The TCR was taken from a woman aged 55-70 years with acute myeloid leukemia. Some clones in this sample may be carry-over from other donors' samples.

This CDR3 reads CASSQGSAELNEKLFF. CDR3 nucleotides: TGCGCCAGCAGCCAAGGGTCGGCAGAGCTTAATGAAAAACTGTTTTTT. The J gene is TRBJ1-4, the V gene TRBV4-3; D is unresolved. Deletions cut 1 base from V and 4 bases from J, with 13 bases between. This CDR3 spans 16 amino acids. CDR1 LGHNA and CDR2 YSLEER come from the germline V gene.